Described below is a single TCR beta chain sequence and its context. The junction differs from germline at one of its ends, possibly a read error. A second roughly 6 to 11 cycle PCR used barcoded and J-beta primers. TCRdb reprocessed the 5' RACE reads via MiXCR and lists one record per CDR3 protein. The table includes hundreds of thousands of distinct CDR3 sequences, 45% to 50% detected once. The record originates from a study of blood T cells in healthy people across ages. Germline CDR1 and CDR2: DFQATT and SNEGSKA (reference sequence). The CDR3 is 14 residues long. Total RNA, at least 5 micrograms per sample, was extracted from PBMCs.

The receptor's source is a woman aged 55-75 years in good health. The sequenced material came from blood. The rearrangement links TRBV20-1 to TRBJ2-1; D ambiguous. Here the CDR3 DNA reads TGCAGTGCTGAGACTGATGGTTCCAGCAATGAGCAGTTCTTT. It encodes CSAETDGSSNEQFF.